This TCR beta chain was captured in a study of technical replicates of blood from four donors. Assay: immunoSEQ multiplex PCR; the TCRdb copy retains only in-frame clones and omits some. The table shows 60,000 to 95,000 clones, with 91% occurring only once. This CDR3 is built from 15 residues. After removal of 2 bases from V and 7 bases from J, the junction contained 4 bases not matched to a gene. The germline CDR1 and CDR2 sequences are SGHVS and FQNEAQ. The chain is built from TRBV7-8 and TRBJ2-1; 11 bases fit TRBD1. The sequenced material came from T cells isolated from PBMCs. The sequence derives from a human donor in good health. Some clones in this sample may be carry-over from other donors' samples. CDR3 in DNA: TGTGCCAGCAGCTTAAGGGACAGGGGGTCAAATGAGCAGTTCTTC. Protein: CASSLRDRGSNEQFF.